Below are 27 T cell receptor beta chains sequenced from a single sample in a study of T-cell reconstitution after alpha-beta-depleted transplantation in children. Unique molecular identifiers were used in preparing the TCRbeta library. TCRdb redid the calling of the PCR reads with MiXCR, one entry per CDR3 protein. The data contain around 700,000 distinct CDR3 sequences, over 10% of them singletons. The starting material was PBMCs, obtained before TCRalphabeta/CD19-depleted stem cell transplant. The receptors derive from a girl aged 2 to 9 with congenital amegakaryocytic thrombocytopenia, due to receive a stem cell transplant.

The CDR3 DNA reads as TGTGCCAGCAGCTTAAATTCCCAGCTCTATGGCTACACCTTC. Translating it yields CASSLNSQLYGYTF. The J gene is TRBJ1-2, the V gene TRBV7-2; D not certain. CDR3 size: 14 residues. CDR1 and CDR2 from the germline V gene are SGHTA and FQGNSA. Trimming stripped 2 bases from V and 4 bases from J, with 11 bases between.

There are a few counts of this clonotype. The chain couples TRBV29-1 to TRBJ1-1; weak D call: TRBD1 (6 bases). Trimming removed 8 bases from V and 0 bases from J, with 22 bases in between. Germline CDR1 SQVTM, CDR2 ANQGSEA. This CDR3 spans 16 amino acids. The DNA for the CDR3 is TGCAGCACTCTCCAGACAGGTTGGGGATTGAACACTGAAGCTTTCTTT. It is translated as CSTLQTGWGLNTEAFF.

The table lists this clonotype with a few counts. The chain links TRBV29-1 to TRBJ2-5; D remains ambiguous. Deletions cut 6 bases from V and 2 bases from J, with 16 bases between. Germline-derived CDR1 and CDR2 are SQVTM and ANQGSEA. The CDR3 has 14 residues. The CDR3 loop reads CSVMTAERQETQYF. The CDR3 DNA is TGCAGCGTCATGACGGCGGAACGACAAGAGACCCAGTACTTC. Complete variable domain (other parts from reference TRBV29-1 and TRBJ2-5): SAVISQKPSRDICQRGTSLTIQCQVDSQVTMMFWYRQQPGQSLTLIATANQGSEATYESGFVIDKFPISRPNLTFSTLTVSNMSPEDSSIYLCSVMTAERQETQYFGPGTRLLVL.

Ten or more counts support this clonotype. The chain has TRBV20-1 and TRBJ2-3, with no clear D. Germline V gives CDR1 DFQATT, CDR2 SNEGSKA (reference sequence). V was cut by 1 base and J by 2 bases, with 7 bases left in between. The CDR3 loop spans 13 amino acids. The CDR3 spells CSARGSTTDTQYF. The CDR3 bases are TGCAGTGCTAGAGGTTCCACCACAGATACGCAGTATTTT.

This clonotype was picked up many times. This chain connects TRBV6-5 to TRBJ1-5; D gene unclear. V was pared by 4 bases and J by 0 bases, with 16 bases between. CDR1 MNHEY and CDR2 SVGAGI come from the germline V gene. The CDR3 consists of 17 residues. In DNA, the CDR3 is TGTGCCAGCAGTTCACTCCTCGGATATTATAGCAATCAGCCCCAGCATTTT. Protein: CASSSLLGYYSNQPQHF.

This clonotype was picked up a small number of times. The genes are TRBV5-1 and TRBJ2-2; D remains ambiguous. This CDR3 comprises 14 residues. V gave up 8 bases and J gave up 0 bases, with 11 bases separating them. Per germline, CDR1 SGHRS and CDR2 YFSETQ. As DNA, the CDR3 is TGCGCCAGTCGGCGAGCGACGAACACCGGGGAGCTGTTTTTT. This encodes CASRRATNTGELFF.

This clonotype showed up just a few times. The rearrangement uses TRBV27 and TRBJ1-2, with 10 bases aligning to TRBD1. V lost 5 bases and J lost 8; bases outside the gene matches: 5. This CDR3 has 13 residues. The germline CDR1 and CDR2 sequences are MNHEY and SMNVEV (reference sequence). The CDR3 DNA follows: TGTGCCAGCAGTCCGGGACAGGGGAGAGGCTACACCTTC. Its protein is CASSPGQGRGYTF.

The chain joins TRBV12-3 or TRBV12-4 to TRBJ1-2, with a weak D call TRBD1 (5 bases). With 11 bases removed from V and 0 bases from J, the gap between germline ends came to 28 bases. CDR3 length: 18 amino acids. CDR3 DNA sequence: TGTGCCTTCAGTTTATATGGGCGGGGCTTGGGCTCTAACTATGGCTACACCTTC. It specifies CAFSLYGRGLGSNYGYTF.

This clonotype was observed at least ten times. The chain joins TRBV20-1 to TRBJ1-3; D might be TRBD1 (5 bases). Germline V gene lookup returns CDR1 DFQATT and CDR2 SNEGSKA (reference sequence). This CDR3 contains 14 residues. V shed 1 base and J shed 0 bases, with 7 bases lying between them. CDR3 in DNA: TGCAGTGCTAGAGCCCAGGGCTCTGGAAACACCATATATTTT. The encoded protein is CSARAQGSGNTIYF.

This clonotype was observed many times. The V call is TRBV7-6, the J call TRBJ2-1; 9 positions agree with TRBD2. CDR3 size: 15 residues. Germline CDR1 reads SGHVS; CDR2 reads FNYEAQ. The trim removed 5 bases at V and 8 bases at J, leaving 10 bases unmatched. The CDR3 DNA is TGTGCCAGCAGCCCAGCCGGGACTAGCTCTCATGAGCAGTTCTTC. Protein: CASSPAGTSSHEQFF. Filled out from reference TRBV7-6 and TRBJ2-1, the complete variable domain reads GAGVSQSPRYKVTKRGQDVALRCDPISGHVSLYWYRQALGQGPEFLTYFNYEAQQDKSGLPNDRFSAERPEGSISTLTIQRTEQRDSAMYRCASSPAGTSSHEQFFGPGTRLTVL.

Ten or more counts support this clonotype. The chain carries TRBV10-3 and TRBJ2-1; 7 bases agree with TRBD2. The CDR3 has 15 residues. Germline V gives CDR1 ENHRY, CDR2 SYGVKD. The junction had 6 bases not matched to a gene; V was cut back by 4 bases and J by 3 bases. The CDR3 DNA follows: TGTGCCATCAGTGCCTCGCGCGGGAGCTACAATGAGCAGTTCTTC. It specifies CAISASRGSYNEQFF.

The sample holds many counts of this clonotype. V usage is TRBV5-1 and J usage is TRBJ2-1; D may be TRBD2 (6 bases). Trimming left V 2 bases short and J 8 bases short, with 14 bases between. CDR1 and CDR2 (germline): SGHRS, YFSETQ. This CDR3 has 14 residues. CDR3 nucleotide sequence: TGCGCCAGCAGCTTCCGAGGGCCGGGGGATGAGCAGTTCTTC. Protein sequence: CASSFRGPGDEQFF.

This clonotype was found many times. The CDR3 spells CASSYPSLTLADTDTQYF. The CDR3 region has the DNA TGTGCCAGCAGTTACCCGAGCCTTACGCTAGCGGACACAGATACGCAGTATTTT. This chain links TRBV6-5 with TRBJ2-3; 7 bases map to TRBD2. Germline lookup yields CDR1 MNHEY and CDR2 SVGAGI. The CDR3 spans 18 residues. Losses at the gene ends were 2 bases for V and 2 bases for J; bases not matched to a gene: 13.

This clonotype was counted a few times. In nucleotides, the CDR3 is TGTGCTAGTGGCATAGCGGGAATCACAGATACGCAGTATTTT. Translation: CASGIAGITDTQYF. The chain employs TRBV12-5 and TRBJ2-3; TRBD2 aligns across 8 bases. CDR1 is LGHNT and CDR2 is FRNRAP in the germline V gene. Germline trimming cut 6 bases from V and 2 bases from J; bases unmatched to any gene: 4. This CDR3 has 14 amino acids.

In its sample, this clonotype was seen a few times. This chain joins TRBV29-1 and TRBJ2-7, with D possibly being TRBD2 (5 bases). This CDR3 comprises 13 residues. CDR1 and CDR2 (germline): SQVTM, ANQGSEA. Trimming cost V 5 bases and J 2 bases, with 13 bases left between them. CDR3 in amino acids: CSVSGTFTYEQYF. The CDR3 DNA sequence: TGCAGCGTTAGCGGAACCTTTACCTACGAGCAGTACTTC.

The table lists this clonotype with many counts. J is TRBJ2-1 and V is TRBV7-9; possible D gene TRBD2, 6 bases. Per germline, CDR1 SEHNR and CDR2 FQNEAQ (reference sequence). The CDR3 is 17 amino acids. Trimming shortened V by 8 bases and J by 0 bases, and 20 bases separated the two germline ends. In nucleotides, the CDR3 is TGTGCCAGCCTGGTGGGAGGCGGACCGCCCTCCTACAATGAGCAGTTCTTC. Its translation is CASLVGGGPPSYNEQFF.

Regarding this clonotype: A much larger clone differs by one base, so this may be a read error. In DNA, the CDR3 is TGTGCCAGCAGAGCCGGACTAACGGGAGTTCATGAGCAGTTCTTC. Residues: CASRAGLTGVHEQFF. V gene TRBV12-3 or TRBV12-4 combines with J gene TRBJ2-1; tentative D call: TRBD2 (6 bases). With 6 bases removed from V and 8 bases from J, the gap between germline ends came to 20 bases. The CDR3 has 15 amino acids.

This clonotype occurred a few times. This chain links TRBV12-3 or TRBV12-4 with TRBJ2-2, with D maybe TRBD2 (5 bases). The CDR3 has 14 residues. V was shortened by 2 bases and J by 7 bases, with 11 bases between the two germline ends. The DNA of the CDR3 is TGTGCCAGCAGTTTAAGAGGGTTGGTCGGGGAGCTGTTTTTT. Its translation is CASSLRGLVGELFF.

The chain recombines TRBV2 with TRBJ2-1; TRBD2 matches at 10 bases. The CDR3 is 16 residues long. The trim removed 8 bases at V and 4 bases at J, leaving 11 bases unmatched. The germline V gene has CDR1 SNHLY and CDR2 FYNNEI. In DNA form, the CDR3 reads TGTGCCAGCGGGGCGGAAAGCGGGAGGGCTTACAATGAGCAGTTCTTC. Translated: CASGAESGRAYNEQFF.

This clonotype was seen many times. The V gene is TRBV6-5, the J gene TRBJ2-7, with TRBD1 matching 8 bases. The CDR3 spans 16 residues. Germline V gene lookup returns CDR1 MNHEY and CDR2 SVGAGI. V gave up 6 bases and J gave up 5 bases; unmatched junction bases: 15. CDR3 amino acids: CASRPIVYRGNDEQYF. DNA for the CDR3: TGTGCCAGCAGACCCATCGTTTACAGGGGGAACGACGAGCAGTACTTC.

DNA of the CDR3: TGCAGCGTTCCCCCGACAGGGAACACTGAAGCTTTCTTT. It specifies CSVPPTGNTEAFF. The genes are TRBV29-1 and TRBJ1-1; possibly TRBD1 for D (6 bases). V was cut by 5 bases and J by 1 base, with 11 bases left in between. Germline assignment: CDR1 SQVTM and CDR2 ANQGSEA. The CDR3 extends over 13 amino acids.

The chain links TRBV12-3 or TRBV12-4 to TRBJ2-3, with a tentative D call TRBD1 (6 bases). With 6 bases removed from V and 3 bases from J, the gap between germline ends came to 13 bases. The CDR3 spans 14 residues. The CDR3 sequence: CASSPTGITDTQYF. CDR3 DNA: TGTGCCAGCAGCCCGACAGGAATTACAGATACGCAGTATTTT.

This clonotype was found many times. The genes are TRBV4-1 and TRBJ1-1; D gene ambiguous. Trimming pared 2 bases from V and 6 bases from J, leaving 16 bases between. The CDR3 spans 15 residues. Germline V gene sequence: CDR1 MGHRA, CDR2 YSYEKL. The CDR3: CASSQFQPGQAEAFF. Here the CDR3 DNA reads TGCGCCAGCAGCCAATTCCAACCCGGTCAGGCTGAAGCTTTCTTT.

This clonotype has a count of ten or more. This chain joins TRBV5-1 and TRBJ2-1; D uncertain. V dropped 0 bases and J dropped 3 bases, with 13 bases sitting between them. Germline V gene sequence: CDR1 SGHRS, CDR2 YFSETQ. CDR3 length: 16 amino acids. CDR3 in amino acids: CASSLGWPGVYNEQFF. CDR3 DNA sequence: TGCGCCAGCAGCTTGGGATGGCCCGGTGTCTACAATGAGCAGTTCTTC.

This clonotype was recorded at least ten times. The chain employs TRBV20-1 and TRBJ2-1, with 9 bases that match TRBD2. The J segment lost 9 bases and the V segment lost 5 bases, leaving 11 bases of the junction unmatched. This CDR3 is built from 14 residues. Germline CDR1 DFQATT, CDR2 SNEGSKA (reference sequence). As DNA, the CDR3 is TGCAGTGCTCACCGGACTAGCGTTTATTCTGAGCAGTTCTTC. This codes for CSAHRTSVYSEQFF.

This clonotype was counted ten times or more. This chain joins TRBV5-5 and TRBJ2-2; D not resolved. The V end lost 6 bases, the J end lost 6 bases, and 9 bases lay between the germline ends. Germline CDR1 SGHKS, CDR2 YYEKEE (reference sequence). This CDR3 has 12 amino acids. This chain's CDR3 is CASTRVAGELFF. The CDR3 DNA reads as TGTGCCAGCACCCGGGTGGCCGGGGAGCTGTTTTTT.

This clonotype was recorded at least ten times. The chain recombines TRBV20-1 with TRBJ2-2, with 8 bases matching TRBD2. With V trimmed by 5 bases and J by 3 bases, 8 bases remained unmatched. Germline-derived CDR1 and CDR2 are DFQATT and SNEGSKA (reference sequence). The CDR3 spans 15 residues. The chain's CDR3 is CSAPLPGGYTGELFF. The CDR3 DNA reads as TGCAGTGCTCCGCTCCCGGGAGGGTACACCGGGGAGCTGTTTTTT.